Below, 9 T cell receptor beta chains from the same sample are listed, as sequenced in a study of shared clonotypes between healthy human individuals. Assay: immunoSEQ multiplex PCR; the TCRdb copy retains only in-frame clones and omits some. The data hold about 1,500,000 clones, with roughly 96% observed a single time. The material sequenced was naive CD4+ T cells sorted from blood. Sample subset: CD45RA+ positively selected. These receptors were collected from a man in his thirties or forties in good health.

The J gene is TRBJ2-1, the V gene TRBV11-2, with 8 positions matching TRBD2. Germline V gene sequence: CDR1 SGHAT, CDR2 FQNNGV. The CDR3 has 14 amino acids. Unmatched junction bases numbered 9, after V lost 8 bases and J lost 6 bases. The CDR3 is CASSSPAGVNEQFF. As DNA, the CDR3 is TGTGCCAGCTCCAGTCCAGCGGGAGTCAATGAGCAGTTCTTC.

V is TRBV7-3 and J is TRBJ2-6, with 9 bases matching TRBD1. J lost 0 bases, V lost 6 bases, and 9 bases had no gene match. The CDR3 has 18 amino acids. Germline CDR1 is SGHTA and CDR2 is FQGTGA. CDR3 sequence: CASSSSRDRDSGANVLTF. CDR3 DNA: TGTGCCAGCAGTTCTAGCCGGGACAGGGACTCTGGGGCCAACGTCCTGACTTTC.

The genes are TRBV7-9 and TRBJ2-5, with a weak D call TRBD2 (5 bases). Per germline, CDR1 SEHNR and CDR2 FQNEAQ (reference sequence). Between the trimmed V and J ends, which lost 1 base and 0 bases, there was a span of 18 bases. The CDR3 length is 18 residues. DNA for the CDR3: TGTGCCAGCAGCTTAGGATTGACGGCTAGCCGGTACCAAGAGACCCAGTACTTC. It yields the protein CASSLGLTASRYQETQYF. The whole variable domain, filled in from reference TRBV7-9 and TRBJ2-5, reads DTGVSQNPRHKITKRGQNVTFRCDPISEHNRLYWYRQTLGQGPEFLTYFQNEAQLEKSRLLSDRFSAERPKGSFSTLEIQRTEQGDSAMYLCASSLGLTASRYQETQYFGPGTRLLVL.

Regarding this clone: Other DNA sequences in the same sample also yield this CDR3. This rearrangement joins TRBV7-2 to TRBJ2-3, with D unresolved. Between the trimmed V and J ends, which lost 5 bases and 2 bases, there was a span of 5 bases. Germline V lookup: CDR1 SGHTA, CDR2 FQGNSA. The length of the CDR3 is 12 residues. CDR3 nucleotides: TGTGCCAGCAGCCGCTACACAGATACGCAGTATTTT. It yields the protein CASSRYTDTQYF.

This clone is a singleton in its sample. This chain joins TRBV5-4 and TRBJ2-3; D is unresolved. V lost 4 bases to trimming and J lost 6 bases, with 18 bases between them. The CDR3 spans 15 residues. Germline-derived CDR1 and CDR2 are SGHNT and YYREEE (reference sequence). The CDR3 DNA reads as TGTGCCAGCAGCCCCCCCCCGCCTCTACCGGATACGCAGTATTTT. Translated: CASSPPPPLPDTQYF.

The CDR3 region is CATSRELDSGVEYGNQPQHF. The CDR3 nucleotides read TGTGCCACCAGCAGAGAGTTAGACAGCGGAGTAGAATACGGCAATCAGCCCCAGCATTTT. The gene calls are TRBV15 and TRBJ1-5, with TRBD1 as a possible D gene (5 bases). Trimming left V 0 bases short and J 2 bases short, with 23 bases between. This CDR3 is built from 20 residues. CDR1 and CDR2 (germline): LNHNV, YYDKDF (reference sequence).

The chain carries TRBV11-3 and TRBJ2-7; D is unclear. V was trimmed by 5 bases and J by 3 bases, leaving 11 bases between them. The CDR3 length is 13 residues. The germline CDR1 and CDR2 sequences are SGHNT and YENEEA. CDR3 nucleotide sequence: TGTGCCAGCAGCCGTTTTTCCGGCTACGAGCAGTACTTC. It translates to CASSRFSGYEQYF.

The chain combines TRBV19 with TRBJ1-5; TRBD1 is a possible D gene (6 bases). Trimming took off 4 bases at V and 0 bases at J, with 13 bases between the two ends. This CDR3 is built from 16 residues. Per germline, CDR1 LNHDA and CDR2 SQIVND (reference sequence). CDR3 residues: CASSTWTVFSNQPQHF. The CDR3 bases are TGTGCCAGTAGTACTTGGACAGTATTTAGCAATCAGCCCCAGCATTTT.

The chain recombines TRBV13 with TRBJ2-7; 16 bases align to TRBD2. The V gene end was trimmed by 5 bases and the J gene end by 5 bases; junction bases not matched to a gene: 27. The CDR3 runs 23 residues. Germline V gene sequence: CDR1 PRHDT, CDR2 FYEKMQ (reference sequence). CDR3 bases: TGTGCCAGCAGCCCCCCTCCGGGACAGGGGGTCGGGACTAGCGGGAGGGCCTACCACGAGCAGTACTTC. This translates into CASSPPPGQGVGTSGRAYHEQYF.